This T cell receptor beta chain came from a study of Graves' ophthalmopathy and Graves' hyperthyroidism. This clonotype was found a few times. Using RNA transcripts, the TCR beta CDR3 regions were amplified. Scientists carried out first-round RT-PCR using HTBI primers and then a second-round multiplex PCR. TCRdb re-analysed the multiplex PCR reads in MiXCR, keeping a single row per CDR3 protein. Of some 520,000 distinct CDR3 sequences listed, over 13% are singletons. CDR1 SGDLS and CDR2 YYNGEE come from the germline V gene. This CDR3 contains 14 residues. V lost 0 bases and J lost 3, with 10 bases in between.

The sequencing input was blood. This receptor was obtained from a woman aged 25 to 39 with Graves' ophthalmopathy. This chain links TRBV9 with TRBJ2-7; possibly TRBD1 or TRBD2 for D (5 bases each). CDR3 sequence (DNA): TGTGCCAGCAGCGTAGGGGACCGGAACTACGAGCAGTACTTC. Protein product: CASSVGDRNYEQYF.